The clone carrying this TCR beta chain appeared a single time. Antigen unknown. The data are from a study of shared clonotypes between healthy human individuals. Overall study findings and caveats: Specimens sampled were limited to blood, with tissue repertoires likely differing. Naive subsets tended to show greater estimated richness than memory subsets. A few donors had approximately 4.6% of their naive CD4 clonotypes in common.

TCRdb keeps only in-frame clones here, not all; method: immunoSEQ multiplex PCR. Here the sample spans over a million clones, around 82% being singletons. Germline V lookup: CDR1 GTSNPN, CDR2 SVGIG (reference sequence). Trimming took 4 bases from V and 4 from J; bases not matched to a gene: 4. The CDR3 loop spans 14 amino acids. The clonotype was recovered from a man in his late teens or twenties in good health. Some clones in this sample may be carry-over from other donors' samples. The V and J genes are TRBV30 and TRBJ2-2, with 9 positions matching TRBD1. The sample consisted of memory CD4+ T cells from PBMCs. Subset meaning: CD45RA-negative fraction. The CDR3 nucleotides are TGTGCCTGGACCAGACAGGGGGTCACCGGGGAGCTGTTTTTT. Translation gives CAWTRQGVTGELFF.